These 21 T cell receptor beta chains share one sample of origin, sequenced in a study of T cell responses to AZD1222 COVID-19 vaccine. The table came from immunoSEQ multiplex PCR; TCRdb's copy has only in-frame clones and leaves some out. The sample yields around 71,000 clones, roughly 85% seen once. Sequenced here: peripheral blood, sampled on day 0 of AZD1222 vaccination. Source of these receptors: an adult in good health.

This chain links TRBV5-1 with TRBJ2-5; TRBD2 might be the D (5 bases). CDR3 length: 13 amino acids. Germline CDR1 SGHRS, CDR2 YFSETQ. V dropped 0 bases and J dropped 5 bases, with 8 bases sitting between them. CDR3 protein: CASSLDIAETQYF. The CDR3 coding sequence is TGCGCCAGCAGCTTGGACATAGCGGAGACCCAGTACTTC.

This clone has just one count. The chain links TRBV18 to TRBJ1-1; D uncertain. There are 13 residues in the CDR3. Germline assignment: CDR1 KGHSH and CDR2 LQKENI. Deletions cut 7 bases from V and 1 base from J, with 10 bases between. The CDR3 sequence is CASYSGRNTEAFF. In nucleotides, the CDR3 is TGTGCCAGCTATTCTGGCAGGAACACTGAAGCTTTCTTT. The full variable domain, completed using reference TRBV18 and TRBJ1-1, is NAGVMQNPRHLVRRRGQEARLRCSPMKGHSHVYWYRQLPEEGLKFMVYLQKENIIDESGMPKERFSAEFPKEGPSILRIQQVVRGDSAAYFCASYSGRNTEAFFGQGTRLTVV.

The chain has TRBV2 and TRBJ1-5; 9 bases are shared with TRBD1. J gave up 6 bases and V 6 bases, and 12 bases lay outside the gene matches. Germline loops: CDR1 SNHLY, CDR2 FYNNEI. The CDR3 spans 16 residues. CDR3 residues: CASSAALGQGGQPQHF. As DNA, the CDR3 is TGTGCCAGCAGCGCTGCTCTGGGACAGGGAGGTCAGCCCCAGCATTTT.

The rearrangement joins TRBV6-2 or TRBV6-3 to TRBJ2-2, with 9 bases aligning to TRBD2. CDR1 and CDR2 (germline): MNHEY, SVGEGT. With V trimmed by 5 bases and J by 7 bases, 11 bases remained unmatched. The CDR3 is 16 amino acids. The CDR3, as DNA: TGTGCCAGCAGTCGCTCGTTAGCGGGAGAGGGCGGGGAGCTGTTTTTT. Translated: CASSRSLAGEGGELFF.

This clone has a handful of counts. The chain is built from TRBV9 and TRBJ2-1; no firm D call. The CDR3 is 14 amino acids. The germline V and J ends were trimmed by 2 bases and 4 bases, with 10 bases remaining between them. Germline CDR1 is SGDLS and CDR2 is YYNGEE. CDR3 residues: CASSVGGVYNEQFF. The CDR3 DNA follows: TGTGCCAGCAGCGTGGGTGGGGTTTACAATGAGCAGTTCTTC.

The genes are TRBV5-1 and TRBJ1-1; 10 nucleotides match TRBD1. V was pared by 3 bases and J by 5 bases, with 4 bases of the junction left unmatched. There are 14 residues in the CDR3. Germline CDR1 is SGHRS and CDR2 is YFSETQ. CDR3: CASSSRTGGTEAFF. The CDR3 DNA sequence: TGCGCCAGCAGCTCACGGACAGGGGGAACTGAAGCTTTCTTT. Using reference TRBV5-1 and TRBJ1-1 for the parts outside the CDR3, the full variable domain is KAGVTQTPRYLIKTRGQQVTLSCSPISGHRSVSWYQQTPGQGLQFLFEYFSETQRNKGNFPGRFSGRQFSNSRSEMNVSTLELGDSALYLCASSSRTGGTEAFFGQGTRLTVV.

Here the CDR3 DNA reads TGTGCCAGCAGCTTGTTTACAGGGGCGTCCTATGGCTACACCTTC. This encodes CASSLFTGASYGYTF. The V gene is TRBV5-6, the J gene TRBJ1-2; 7 bases line up with TRBD1. There are 15 residues in the CDR3. The germline CDR1 and CDR2 sequences are SGHDT and YYEEEE. Trimming removed 1 base from V and 4 bases from J; junction bases left unmatched: 7.

This clone was counted only a few times. V usage is TRBV3-1 (or the pseudogene TRBV3-2) and J usage is TRBJ2-7, with D uncertain. This CDR3 region has 12 residues. V lost 1 base and J 3 bases, leaving 4 bases between the germline ends. The V gene's germline CDR1 is LGHDT and CDR2 YNNKEL (reference sequence). This chain's CDR3 is CASSQADYEQYF. In DNA, the CDR3 is TGTGCCAGCAGCCAAGCAGACTACGAGCAGTACTTC.

This clone is a singleton in its sample. This rearrangement joins TRBV6-6 to TRBJ1-1; no clear D gene. This CDR3 is 14 amino acids long. Trimming shortened V by 7 bases and J by 7 bases, and 19 bases separated the two germline ends. Per germline, CDR1 MNHNY and CDR2 SVGAGI (reference sequence). The CDR3 DNA reads TGTGCCAGCACCTCCGACAATAGGGCTGGTGAAGCTTTCTTT. Encoded protein: CASTSDNRAGEAFF.

The chain has TRBV7-6 and TRBJ2-4; 9 bases are shared with TRBD2. CDR1 SGHVS and CDR2 FNYEAQ come from the germline V gene. The CDR3 spans 16 residues. Germline trimming cut 5 bases from V and 0 bases from J; bases unmatched to any gene: 5. Here the CDR3 DNA reads TGTGCCAGCAGCCCGCGGGAGGGAATAGCCAAAAACATTCAGTACTTC. Protein product: CASSPREGIAKNIQYF.

V is TRBV14 and J is TRBJ1-1; TRBD1 agrees at 7 bases. CDR3 size: 15 residues. V trimming: 4 bases; J trimming: 5 bases; junction bases outside the gene matches: 10. CDR1 and CDR2 from the germline V gene are SGHDN and FVKESK. The CDR3 DNA sequence: TGTGCCAGCAGCCGAATGGGCAGGGGGGATACTGAAGCTTTCTTT. As protein: CASSRMGRGDTEAFF.

The CDR3 DNA is TGTGCCAGCAGCTTAGGTGGTATTAGTGCCCAGCCCCAGCATTTT. Translated: CASSLGGISAQPQHF. V is TRBV7-2 and J is TRBJ1-5; D uncertain. V was shortened by 1 base and J by 7 bases, with 14 bases between the two germline ends. This CDR3 is built from 15 residues. From germline, CDR1 is SGHTA and CDR2 FQGNSA. The full variable domain, its missing parts supplied by reference TRBV7-2 and TRBJ1-5, is GAGVSQSPSNKVTEKGKDVELRCDPISGHTALYWYRQSLGQGLEFLIYFQGNSAPDKSGLPSDRFSAERTGGSVSTLTIQRTQQEDSAVYLCASSLGGISAQPQHFGDGTRLSIL.

J is TRBJ1-1 and V is TRBV6-5; D unresolved. With 6 bases removed from V and 7 bases from J, the gap between germline ends came to 9 bases. CDR1 MNHEY and CDR2 SVGAGI come from the germline V gene. The CDR3 extends over 11 amino acids. CDR3 DNA sequence: TGTGCCAGCAGCTTCCAAATTGAAGCTTTCTTT. Translating it yields CASSFQIEAFF.

This chain connects TRBV18 to TRBJ1-1; TRBD1 agrees at 7 bases. V shed 3 bases and J 1 base; nucleotides not matched to a gene: 20. Germline loops: CDR1 KGHSH, CDR2 LQKENI. The CDR3 loop spans 20 amino acids. As DNA, the CDR3 is TGTGCCAGCTCACCGACGGAAGGGGGCCAAAAAACCGGTTCGAACACTGAAGCTTTCTTT. Amino acid sequence: CASSPTEGGQKTGSNTEAFF.

The rearrangement uses TRBV6-2 or TRBV6-3 and TRBJ2-7, with D possibly TRBD1 on 6 matching bases. The CDR3 length is 14 residues. V lost 5 bases, J lost 3 bases, and 14 bases lay in between. The germline gives CDR1 MNHEY, CDR2 SVGEGT. The CDR3 DNA follows: TGTGCCAGCAGTCTCTTAGACAGGAGCTACGAGCAGTACTTC. Translating it yields CASSLLDRSYEQYF.

Regarding this clone: Compared with germline, one end of the junction differs, possibly owing to a read error. J is TRBJ2-1 and V is TRBV5-1, with 11 bases aligning to TRBD2. Germline V CDR1 and CDR2: SGHRS, YFSETQ. The CDR3 is 14 residues long. The CDR3 sequence: CATSTSGGYNEQFF. Here the CDR3 DNA reads TGCGCCACCAGCACTAGCGGGGGCTACAATGAGCAGTTCTTC. Combining the CDR3 with reference TRBV5-1 and TRBJ2-1 gives the whole variable domain KAGVTQTPRYLIKTRGQQVTLSCSPISGHRSVSWYQQTPGQGLQFLFEYFSETQRNKGNFPGRFSGRQFSNSRSEMNVSTLELGDSALYLCATSTSGGYNEQFFGPGTRLTVL.

This clone appeared once. CDR3 coding DNA: TGTGCCAGCAGTTATAGCAGGGTCCCCCCTAATGAAAAACTGTTTTTT. Its translation is CASSYSRVPPNEKLFF. J is TRBJ1-4 and V is TRBV6-9, with a tentative D call TRBD1 (5 bases). Germline CDR1 reads MNHGY; CDR2 reads SVAAGI. The germline V and J ends were trimmed by 2 bases and 3 bases, with 13 bases remaining between them. There are 16 residues in the CDR3.

The V and J genes are TRBV5-1 and TRBJ1-2; TRBD1 matches at 11 bases. This CDR3 is 15 amino acids long. Germline V lookup: CDR1 SGHRS, CDR2 YFSETQ. V lost 3 bases, J lost 6 bases, and 7 bases stayed unmatched. The CDR3 nucleotides read TGCGCCAGCAGCTGGACAGGGGGCGCCCTTGATGGCTACACCTTC. Amino acid sequence: CASSWTGGALDGYTF.

The chain joins TRBV11-1 to TRBJ1-1, with 8 bases lining up with TRBD1. The junction had 10 bases not matched to a gene; V was cut back by 8 bases and J by 2 bases. The CDR3 totals 15 residues. Germline CDR1 SGHAT, CDR2 FQDESV (reference sequence). CDR3 in amino acids: CASRPRGQGNTEAFF. The CDR3 DNA follows: TGTGCCAGCCGTCCTCGCGGACAGGGAAACACTGAAGCTTTCTTT.

This clone was seen just once. This chain links TRBV9 with TRBJ2-5; D ambiguous. The CDR3 has 13 amino acids. Germline CDR1 SGDLS, CDR2 YYNGEE. The V end lost 1 base, the J end lost 5 bases, and 9 bases lay between the germline ends. The CDR3 nucleotides are TGTGCCAGCAGCGTACCGGAGTTGGAGACCCAGTACTTC. Its translation is CASSVPELETQYF. Looking up the rest from reference TRBV9 and TRBJ2-5 gives the full variable domain: DSGVTQTPKHLITATGQRVTLRCSPRSGDLSVYWYQQSLDQGLQFLIQYYNGEERAKGNILERFSAQQFPDLHSELNLSSLELGDSALYFCASSVPELETQYFGPGTRLLVL.

This sequence joins TRBV15 and TRBJ2-7, with D maybe TRBD1 (6 bases). Germline V CDR1 and CDR2: LNHNV, YYDKDF (reference sequence). This CDR3 region has 15 residues. With 0 bases removed from V and 5 bases from J, the gap between germline ends came to 14 bases. CDR3 sequence (DNA): TGTGCCACCAGCAGAGATATGGTGGGGGCGAACGAGCAGTACTTC. Its protein is CATSRDMVGANEQYF. Variable domain in full (rest from reference TRBV15 and TRBJ2-7): DAMVIQNPRYQVTQFGKPVTLSCSQTLNHNVMYWYQQKSSQAPKLLFHYYDKDFNNEADTPDNFQSRRPNTSFCFLDIRSPGLGDTAMYLCATSRDMVGANEQYFGPGTRLTVT.